In this sample, the clone carrying this TCR beta chain turned up many times. Antigen: not known. This sample stems from a study of CD8+CD57+ T cells in acquired aplastic anemia. This CDR3 comprises 15 residues. The V gene end was trimmed by 4 bases and the J gene end by 5 bases; junction bases not matched to a gene: 8. In germline, CDR1 is SGHRS, CDR2 YFSETQ. Investigators profiled TCR beta VDJ and CDR3 from genomic DNA template. Using its own MiXCR run on the reads, TCRdb lists one record per CDR3 protein. The sample lists around 170,000 distinct CDR3 sequences, 48% occurring once. Notes on the study in general: Patients and controls shared some 30 CD8+ CDR3 sequences, highly expressed in patients.

All sequencing subjects had displayed CD8+CD57+ cell expansion on flow cytometry. Each patient had severe acquired aplastic anemia. The TCR sequence derives from a human donor with aplastic anemia. The V call is TRBV5-1, the J call TRBJ2-1, with 8 bases identical to TRBD2. The sequencing input was sorted CD4+, CD8+, or CD8+CD57+ T cells (not recorded which) from PBMCs. CDR3 nucleotide sequence: TGCGCCAGCAGCCGGGGGGGCGGGAGTCACAATGAGCAGTTCTTC. Encoded protein: CASSRGGGSHNEQFF.